This passage covers 32 T cell receptor beta chains from one sample sequenced in a study of vaccination effects on CD4 cells after COVID-19. Clones were sequenced by immunoSEQ multiplex PCR, and TCRdb holds only the in-frame ones, with some missing. This repertoire shows 40,000 to 45,000 clones, over 65% found once; its top ten account for around 3.5%. What these receptors recognize is not known. CD4+ T cell isolation took place after 10 days of culture. This individual contracted SARS-CoV-2 between March and December 2020, as verified by PCR. Participants completed two doses of the BNT162b2 or mRNA-1273 vaccine. The starting material was CD4+ T cells from PBMCs cultured without peptide, obtained after COVID-19 vaccination. The receptors shown here come from a human donor who had a prior SARS-CoV-2 infection.

The chain joins TRBV15 to TRBJ1-6; D might be TRBD1 (5 bases). The CDR3 loop spans 15 amino acids. Germline V gene data show CDR1 as LNHNV and CDR2 as YYDKDF (reference sequence). Trimming stripped 1 base from V and 5 bases from J, with 9 bases between. The CDR3 DNA reads as TGTGCCACCAGCAGAGGGTGGGGGGATAATTCACCCCTCCACTTT. This translates into CATSRGWGDNSPLHF.

The chain has TRBV11-2 and TRBJ2-5; D is unresolved. Trimming pared 5 bases from V and 5 bases from J, leaving 12 bases between. This CDR3 comprises 13 residues. Looked up from germline, CDR1 is SGHAT and CDR2 is FQNNGV. CDR3 amino acids: CASSRQAWETQYF. CDR3 DNA: TGTGCCAGCAGCAGGCAGGCGTGGGAGACCCAGTACTTC.

This sequence joins TRBV4-2 and TRBJ2-2, with D possibly TRBD2 on 6 matching bases. With 1 base removed from V and 5 bases from J, the gap between germline ends came to 14 bases. The length of the CDR3 is 16 residues. CDR1 is LGHNA and CDR2 is YNFKEQ in the germline V gene. This CDR3 is CASSQVHGGMTGELFF. CDR3 DNA: TGTGCCAGCAGCCAAGTTCATGGGGGGATGACCGGGGAGCTGTTTTTT.

The chain is built from TRBV11-2 and TRBJ2-7; no clear D. Germline-derived CDR1 and CDR2 are SGHAT and FQNNGV. The CDR3 is 15 amino acids. Trimming shortened V by 2 bases and J by 2 bases, and 13 bases separated the two germline ends. Written as DNA, the CDR3 is TGTGCCAGCAGCTTAAGGAGTCCAGGACCCTACGAGCAGTACTTC. It specifies CASSLRSPGPYEQYF.

The chain couples TRBV14 to TRBJ1-3; a possible D gene is TRBD1 (5 bases). The CDR3 loop spans 17 amino acids. CDR1 is SGHDN, CDR2 FVKESK, per germline. Trimming pared 4 bases from V and 0 bases from J, leaving 16 bases between. Here the CDR3 reads CASSPGQPRSSGNTIYF. The DNA of the CDR3 is TGTGCCAGCAGCCCTGGACAACCGAGGAGCTCTGGAAACACCATATATTTT.

Only one count was recorded for this clone. The V gene is TRBV15, the J gene TRBJ2-1, with D maybe TRBD1 (5 bases). CDR1 LNHNV and CDR2 YYDKDF come from the germline V gene (reference sequence). V dropped 0 bases and J dropped 4 bases, with 10 bases sitting between them. The CDR3 spans 15 residues. Here the CDR3 DNA reads TGTGCCACCAGCAGAGAAAGGGGTCCGTACAATGAGCAGTTCTTC. Translation: CATSRERGPYNEQFF.

The genes are TRBV18 and TRBJ2-6; 8 bases fit TRBD1. Germline V gene lookup returns CDR1 KGHSH and CDR2 LQKENI. The CDR3 sequence is 15 residues long. With 3 bases clipped from V and 2 bases from J, the junction kept 0 bases outside the gene matches. The CDR3 DNA sequence: TGTGCCAGCTCACCGACAGGGGCTGGGGCCAACGTCCTGACTTTC. Residues: CASSPTGAGANVLTF.

This clone was seen only a few times. This chain joins TRBV12-5 and TRBJ1-3, with no clear D. Between the trimmed V and J ends, which lost 7 bases and 0 bases, there was a span of 13 bases. This CDR3 has 15 residues. Per germline, CDR1 LGHNT and CDR2 FRNRAP. The CDR3 DNA reads as TGTGCTAGTGTAACGACCGGTGGCTCTGGAAACACCATATATTTT. It is translated as CASVTTGGSGNTIYF.

The chain is built from TRBV24-1 and TRBJ2-1, with TRBD1 matching 8 bases. Trimming cost V 3 bases and J 1 base; bases outside gene matches: 4. Germline loops: CDR1 KGHDR, CDR2 SFDVKD. The CDR3 runs 16 residues. CDR3 sequence reads: CATSDHDRGSYNEQFF. The CDR3 coding sequence is TGTGCCACCAGTGATCATGACAGGGGATCCTACAATGAGCAGTTCTTC.

This clone was observed a handful of times. The chain recombines TRBV7-2 with TRBJ1-3, with no clear D. This CDR3 spans 15 amino acids. The germline V and J ends were trimmed by 3 bases and 2 bases, with 11 bases remaining between them. Germline-derived CDR1 and CDR2 are SGHTA and FQGNSA. The CDR3 nucleotides read TGTGCCAGCAGCTTGGATCCGGTAACTGGAAACACCATATATTTT. Translation: CASSLDPVTGNTIYF.

The chain couples TRBV3-1 (or the pseudogene TRBV3-2) to TRBJ2-5; 7 bases line up with TRBD1. The CDR3 consists of 14 residues. CDR1 and CDR2 from the germline V gene are LGHDT and YNNKEL (reference sequence). J gave up 0 bases and V 9 bases, and 7 bases lay outside the gene matches. CDR3: CARTLTGDQETQYF. The CDR3 DNA is TGTGCCAGGACTCTAACAGGGGACCAAGAGACCCAGTACTTC.

This chain uses TRBV25-1 with TRBJ2-1; TRBD2 aligns across 7 bases. CDR1 is MGHDK, CDR2 SYGVNS, per germline. Losses at the gene ends were 3 bases for V and 7 bases for J; bases not matched to a gene: 0. There are 12 residues in the CDR3. This chain's CDR3 is CASSERENEQFF. Here the CDR3 DNA reads TGTGCCAGCAGTGAGCGGGAGAATGAGCAGTTCTTC.

The chain has TRBV30 and TRBJ2-2, with D possibly matching TRBD1 (5 bases). The CDR3 sequence is 14 residues long. The germline V and J ends were trimmed by 2 bases and 3 bases, with 10 bases remaining between them. Germline CDR1 reads GTSNPN; CDR2 reads SVGIG (reference sequence). The CDR3 DNA reads TGTGCCTGGAGTATCGACAGATACACCGGGGAGCTGTTTTTT. Residues: CAWSIDRYTGELFF.

This sequence joins TRBV18 and TRBJ2-5; D uncertain. The CDR3 has 12 residues. V lost 2 bases and J 5 bases, leaving 6 bases between the germline ends. Germline CDR1 KGHSH, CDR2 LQKENI. The CDR3 DNA sequence: TGTGCCAGCTCACCAGAGGCGGAGACCCAGTACTTC. Its protein product is CASSPEAETQYF.

This chain links TRBV7-2 with TRBJ2-3, with 7 bases lining up with TRBD2. The V and J ends lost 5 bases and 2 bases, in that order; junction bases with no gene match: 7. This CDR3 region has 15 residues. Germline V lookup: CDR1 SGHTA, CDR2 FQGNSA. In DNA, the CDR3 is TGTGCCAGCAGCGCGGGGGTAACCTCCACAGATACGCAGTATTTT. Protein sequence: CASSAGVTSTDTQYF.

The chain recombines TRBV6-5 with TRBJ2-7; D is undetermined. Germline V CDR1 and CDR2: MNHEY, SVGAGI. The CDR3 runs 12 residues. The V end lost 11 bases, the J end lost 5 bases, and 16 bases lay between the germline ends. The CDR3 DNA sequence: TGTGCCGTCTGGACGAACTTCAACGAGCAGTACTTC. Protein sequence: CAVWTNFNEQYF.

Here the CDR3 reads CASSPRTGKYEQYF. The CDR3 nucleotides are TGTGCCAGCAGTCCTCGGACAGGGAAGTACGAGCAGTACTTC. The chain is built from TRBV6-5 and TRBJ2-7; 8 bases are a match to TRBD1. Germline CDR1 reads MNHEY; CDR2 reads SVGAGI. J was trimmed by 4 bases and V by 5 bases; bases with no gene match: 7. CDR3 length equals 14 residues.

This clone was recorded a few times. J is TRBJ2-7 and V is TRBV5-1, with 7 bases that match TRBD1. The germline V gene has CDR1 SGHRS and CDR2 YFSETQ. After removal of 2 bases from V and 5 bases from J, the junction contained 10 bases not matched to a gene. The CDR3 totals 15 residues. The CDR3 sequence is CASSLLGQFFNEQYF. As DNA, the CDR3 is TGCGCCAGCAGCTTATTGGGACAGTTCTTTAACGAGCAGTACTTC.

The V and J genes are TRBV5-8 and TRBJ2-5, with 9 bases matching TRBD1. Germline lookup yields CDR1 SGHTS and CDR2 YDEGEE. The J segment lost 5 bases and the V segment lost 2 bases, leaving 7 bases of the junction unmatched. CDR3 length: 15 amino acids. The CDR3 bases are TGTGCCAGCAGCTTTCTGGACAGGGGCTTGGAGACCCAGTACTTC. Amino acids: CASSFLDRGLETQYF.

The V call is TRBV3-1 (or the pseudogene TRBV3-2), the J call TRBJ1-2; no reliable D call. This CDR3 spans 12 amino acids. The germline V gene encodes CDR1 LGHDT and CDR2 YNNKEL (reference sequence). The ends were cut back, 1 base at V and 7 bases at J, with 7 bases in the middle. CDR3 amino acids: CASSQALAGYTF. The DNA of the CDR3 is TGTGCCAGCAGCCAAGCGTTAGCTGGCTACACCTTC.

In its sample, this clone was seen once. The V and J genes are TRBV7-2 and TRBJ1-5; no definite D call. CDR1 SGHTA and CDR2 FQGNSA come from the germline V gene. CDR3 size: 14 residues. Trimming removed 6 bases at V and 1 base at J, with 10 bases between. In nucleotides, the CDR3 is TGTGCCAGCAGTACCAGTCCGAGCAATCAGCCCCAGCATTTT. This gives the protein CASSTSPSNQPQHF.

The gene calls are TRBV7-9 and TRBJ2-2; 8 bases align to TRBD1. This CDR3 contains 14 residues. In germline, CDR1 is SEHNR, CDR2 FQNEAQ (reference sequence). The V gene end was trimmed by 5 bases and the J gene end by 7 bases; junction bases not matched to a gene: 6. The CDR3 spells CASSIQGANGELFF. CDR3 sequence (DNA): TGTGCCAGCAGCATTCAGGGGGCGAACGGGGAGCTGTTTTTT.

This rearrangement joins TRBV10-3 to TRBJ2-3; 7 bases align to TRBD1. J lost 2 bases, V lost 0 bases, and 2 bases had no gene match. CDR1 is ENHRY and CDR2 is SYGVKD in the germline V gene. This CDR3 contains 15 residues. The CDR3 protein is CAISESRGNTDTQYF. Written as DNA, the CDR3 is TGTGCCATCAGTGAGTCCAGGGGGAACACAGATACGCAGTATTTT.

The chain couples TRBV11-2 to TRBJ2-3, with D possibly being TRBD1 (5 bases). This CDR3 contains 12 residues. The V gene lost 5 bases and the J gene lost 6 bases, with 9 bases spanning the gap. Germline V gives CDR1 SGHAT, CDR2 FQNNGV. The chain's CDR3 is CASSPKGDTQYF. In DNA form, the CDR3 reads TGTGCCAGCAGCCCGAAGGGGGATACGCAGTATTTT.

The V call is TRBV5-1, the J call TRBJ2-2; TRBD2 might be the D (5 bases). The CDR3 is 15 amino acids. Germline CDR1 and CDR2: SGHRS and YFSETQ. Trimming pared 0 bases from V and 4 bases from J, leaving 10 bases between. The CDR3 loop reads CASSLAFAGTGELFF. DNA for the CDR3: TGCGCCAGCAGCTTGGCATTCGCGGGCACCGGGGAGCTGTTTTTT.

The chain recombines TRBV20-1 with TRBJ1-1, with D hard to call. This CDR3 comprises 11 residues. Germline loops: CDR1 DFQATT, CDR2 SNEGSKA (reference sequence). The CDR3, as DNA: TGCAGGGTAAAGGGGAACACTGAAGCTTTCTTT. As protein: CRVKGNTEAFF.

This clone was seen a few times. The chain employs TRBV9 and TRBJ1-1; 11 bases align to TRBD1. V dropped 6 bases and J dropped 3; count of bases not matched to a gene: 10. The CDR3 covers 16 residues. Germline V gene lookup returns CDR1 SGDLS and CDR2 YYNGEE. Written as DNA, the CDR3 is TGTGCCAGCACCCGGACAGGGGGCGCGGTGGACACTGAAGCTTTCTTT. Protein: CASTRTGGAVDTEAFF.

This clone turned up a few times. J is TRBJ2-7 and V is TRBV6-5, with a weak D call TRBD1 (6 bases). The CDR3 loop spans 13 amino acids. Trimming stripped 6 bases from V and 9 bases from J, with 18 bases between. The germline gives CDR1 MNHEY, CDR2 SVGAGI. CDR3 in amino acids: CASRDPQGFGQYF. In nucleotides, the CDR3 is TGTGCCAGCAGGGACCCACAGGGTTTCGGGCAGTACTTC.

The V call is TRBV19, the J call TRBJ1-2; 8 bases align to TRBD1. CDR1 is LNHDA, CDR2 SQIVND, per germline (reference sequence). Trimming cost V 7 bases and J 4 bases; bases outside gene matches: 8. CDR3 size: 14 residues. The CDR3: CASKGQGAAYGYTF. As DNA, the CDR3 is TGTGCCAGTAAAGGGCAGGGGGCGGCCTATGGCTACACCTTC.

The chain recombines TRBV10-3 with TRBJ2-7, with a weak D call TRBD2 (6 bases). The V and J ends lost 10 bases and 11 bases respectively, with 24 bases between them. CDR3 length: 13 residues. Germline V CDR1 and CDR2: ENHRY, SYGVKD. This chain's CDR3 is CASRVELAVGEYF. CDR3 DNA sequence: TGTGCCAGCAGGGTGGAACTAGCTGTAGGGGAGTACTTC.

The rearrangement links TRBV7-9 to TRBJ1-1; D is uncertain. The CDR3 spans 13 residues. V was trimmed by 4 bases and J by 1 base, leaving 7 bases between them. CDR1 and CDR2 from the germline V gene are SEHNR and FQNEAQ (reference sequence). The CDR3 here is CASSSLRNTEAFF. The DNA of the CDR3 is TGTGCCAGCAGCTCCCTTAGGAACACTGAAGCTTTCTTT.

V gene TRBV18 combines with J gene TRBJ1-1; 8 positions agree with TRBD1. V was clipped by 5 bases and J by 11 bases; unmatched bases: 13. The CDR3 runs 14 residues. Germline CDR1 KGHSH, CDR2 LQKENI. The DNA of the CDR3 is TGTGCCAGCTCATCAGACAGGGGCGAGGCTGGGGCTTTCTTT. Amino acids: CASSSDRGEAGAFF.